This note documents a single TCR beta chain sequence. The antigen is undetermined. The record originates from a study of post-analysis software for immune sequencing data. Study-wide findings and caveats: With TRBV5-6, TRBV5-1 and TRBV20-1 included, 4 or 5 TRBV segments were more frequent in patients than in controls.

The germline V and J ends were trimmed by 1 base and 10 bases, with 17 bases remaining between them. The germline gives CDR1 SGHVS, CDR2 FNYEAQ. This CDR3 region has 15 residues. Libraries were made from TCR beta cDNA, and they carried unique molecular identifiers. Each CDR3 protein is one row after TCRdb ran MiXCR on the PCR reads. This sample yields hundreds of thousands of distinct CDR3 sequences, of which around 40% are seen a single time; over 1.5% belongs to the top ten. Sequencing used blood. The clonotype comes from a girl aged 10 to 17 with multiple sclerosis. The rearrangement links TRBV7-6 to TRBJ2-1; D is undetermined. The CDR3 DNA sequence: TGTGCCAGCAGCTTAGAACTGACCTACCTCTCCGAGCAGTTCTTC. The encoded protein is CASSLELTYLSEQFF.